The 7 T cell receptor beta chains below all came from one sample that was sequenced in a study of T cell responses to AZD1222 COVID-19 vaccine. Repertoires were generated with immunoSEQ multiplex PCR, while TCRdb's copy carries only in-frame clones and drops some. The sample holds around 150,000 clones, 85% to 95% seen once. The sequences come from peripheral blood, collected 28 days after the second AZD1222 dose. The receptor set was obtained from an adult who received the AZD1222 COVID-19 vaccine.

The chain combines TRBV11-3 with TRBJ1-1; D gene unclear. Germline values: CDR1 SGHNT, CDR2 YENEEA. The CDR3 loop spans 15 amino acids. Between the trimmed V and J ends, which lost 1 base and 0 bases, there was a span of 9 bases. The CDR3 reads CASSLVGGLNTEAFF. For the CDR3, the DNA is TGTGCCAGCAGCTTAGTTGGAGGGTTGAACACTGAAGCTTTCTTT.

This chain connects TRBV3-1 (or the pseudogene TRBV3-2) to TRBJ2-5; TRBD2 matches 7 bases. CDR1 is LGHDT and CDR2 is YNNKEL in the germline V gene (reference sequence). This CDR3 contains 12 residues. The trim removed 4 bases at V and 4 bases at J, leaving 0 bases unmatched. The CDR3 region is CASSRGGETQYF. As DNA, the CDR3 is TGTGCCAGCAGCCGGGGGGGAGAGACCCAGTACTTC.

The gene calls are TRBV6-5 and TRBJ2-3; perhaps TRBD2 as D (6 bases). V gave up 0 bases and J gave up 4 bases, with 11 bases separating them. The V gene's germline CDR1 is MNHEY and CDR2 SVGAGI. CDR3 length: 15 residues. In DNA form, the CDR3 reads TGTGCCAGCAGTTACTCGATAACGGGGGCAGATACGCAGTATTTT. Residues: CASSYSITGADTQYF.

V gene TRBV27 combines with J gene TRBJ2-7; maybe TRBD2 (6 bases). The V gene's germline CDR1 is MNHEY and CDR2 SMNVEV (reference sequence). The CDR3 has 16 amino acids. V lost 6 bases and J 2 bases, leaving 20 bases between the germline ends. CDR3 amino acids: CASSPFGGNIPYEQYF. The CDR3 nucleotides are TGTGCCAGCAGCCCTTTCGGAGGGAACATACCCTACGAGCAGTACTTC.

This rearrangement joins TRBV19 to TRBJ2-7; no firm D call. In germline, CDR1 is LNHDA, CDR2 SQIVND (reference sequence). V was clipped by 3 bases and J by 0 bases, with 18 bases between them. This CDR3 spans 17 amino acids. The CDR3 sequence is CASSIATRGLFSYEQYF. CDR3 nucleotide sequence: TGTGCCAGTAGTATTGCTACTCGTGGCCTATTCTCCTACGAGCAGTACTTC.

This clone was counted once. For the CDR3, the DNA is TGTGCCAGCAGTGAAGGCCTAATGGGACAGGGGTTGAACACTGAAGCTTTCTTT. Amino acids: CASSEGLMGQGLNTEAFF. The chain links TRBV6-1 to TRBJ1-1, with 10 bases matching TRBD1. Trimming at V came to 1 base and at J to 0 bases, leaving 8 bases not matched to a gene. Per the germline V gene, CDR1 is MNHNS and CDR2 is SASEGT. The CDR3 contains 18 residues.

V gene TRBV7-2 combines with J gene TRBJ2-7; D is tentatively TRBD1 or TRBD2 (5 bases each). This CDR3 has 15 residues. Germline V gene sequence: CDR1 SGHTA, CDR2 FQGNSA. The germline V and J ends were trimmed by 5 bases and 1 base, with 15 bases remaining between them. The CDR3 is CASSPWQGGSYEQYF. Here the CDR3 DNA reads TGTGCCAGCAGCCCATGGCAGGGCGGGTCCTACGAGCAGTACTTC.